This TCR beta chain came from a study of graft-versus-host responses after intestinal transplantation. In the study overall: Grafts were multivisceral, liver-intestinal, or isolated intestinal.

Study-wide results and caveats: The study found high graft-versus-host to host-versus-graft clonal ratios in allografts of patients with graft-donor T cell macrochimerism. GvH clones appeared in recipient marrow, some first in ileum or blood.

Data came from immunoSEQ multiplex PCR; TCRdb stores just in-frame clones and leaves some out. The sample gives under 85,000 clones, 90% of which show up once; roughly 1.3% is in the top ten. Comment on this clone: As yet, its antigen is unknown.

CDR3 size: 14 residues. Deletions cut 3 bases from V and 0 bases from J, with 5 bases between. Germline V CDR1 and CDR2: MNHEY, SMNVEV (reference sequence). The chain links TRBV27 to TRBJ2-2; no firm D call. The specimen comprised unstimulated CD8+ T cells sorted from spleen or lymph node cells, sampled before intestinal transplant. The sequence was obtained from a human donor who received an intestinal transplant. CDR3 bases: TGTGCCAGCAGTTTCGGTTCGAACACCGGGGAGCTGTTTTTT. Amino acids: CASSFGSNTGELFF.